This T cell receptor beta chain emerged from a study of blood T cells in healthy people across ages. The CDR3 extends over 17 amino acids. The germline V gene encodes CDR1 MGHRA and CDR2 YSYEKL. J was trimmed by 3 bases and V by 1 base; bases with no gene match: 11. The authors ran a second PCR of about 6 to 12 cycles using a sample-barcoded 5' primer and a J-beta primer mix. TCRdb reanalysed the 5' RACE reads using MiXCR and keeps one entry per CDR3 protein. The sample contains around 1.7 million distinct CDR3 sequences, about 28% of which appear only once. This chain uses TRBV4-1 with TRBJ2-7, with 8 nucleotides matching TRBD1. The clonotype originates from a young woman in good health. Sample: blood. The CDR3 coding sequence is TGCGCCAGCAGCCAAGGAGGGCAGGGGGCGCGTTTCTACGAGCAGTACTTC. It is translated as CASSQGGQGARFYEQYF.